Following are 25 T cell receptor beta chains from one sample sequenced in a study of cytomegalovirus exposure and HLA in healthy donors. This PCR relied on a set of 60 Vbeta primers and 13 Jbeta primers. Sequenced by immunoSEQ multiplex PCR; TCRdb stores in-frame clones only, minus some. Its table records 70,000 or so clones. The material sequenced was PBMCs. The receptors come from a female donor in good health and CMV-seropositive.

The chain combines TRBV7-9 with TRBJ1-1, with 11 nucleotides matching TRBD1. V was pared by 5 bases and J by 10 bases, with 12 bases of the junction left unmatched. In germline, CDR1 is SEHNR, CDR2 FQNEAQ (reference sequence). The CDR3 has 15 residues. The CDR3 DNA follows: TGTGCCAGCAGCCCCGGGACAGGGGGGGATGTGGGAGCTTTCTTT. It encodes CASSPGTGGDVGAFF.

J is TRBJ1-2 and V is TRBV27; tentatively, D is TRBD1 (5 bases). CDR1 MNHEY and CDR2 SMNVEV come from the germline V gene (reference sequence). The CDR3 loop spans 18 amino acids. The germline V and J ends were trimmed by 10 bases and 0 bases, with 27 bases remaining between them. CDR3 sequence: CATTLRARASKANYGYTF. The CDR3 DNA is TGTGCCACCACCCTCAGGGCCCGCGCTTCCAAAGCTAACTATGGCTACACCTTC.

The rearrangement joins TRBV30 to TRBJ2-7; D is unresolved. The CDR3 spans 13 residues. Deletions cut 4 bases from V and 4 bases from J, with 14 bases between. Germline loops: CDR1 GTSNPN, CDR2 SVGIG (reference sequence). This CDR3 reads CAWNPGLRYEQYF. The CDR3 nucleotides are TGTGCCTGGAATCCTGGGCTACGATACGAGCAGTACTTC.

The V gene is TRBV7-2, the J gene TRBJ2-7, with 7 bases identical to TRBD1. CDR3 length: 17 residues. After removal of 5 bases from V and 1 base from J, the junction contained 14 bases not matched to a gene. Germline loops: CDR1 SGHTA, CDR2 FQGNSA. This CDR3 is CASSITAGTANSYEQYF. The CDR3 DNA follows: TGTGCCAGCAGCATTACCGCCGGGACAGCAAATTCCTACGAGCAGTACTTC.

V gene TRBV20-1 combines with J gene TRBJ1-1, with D possibly TRBD1 on 5 matching bases. CDR1 and CDR2 (germline): DFQATT, SNEGSKA (reference sequence). The CDR3 is made up of 11 amino acids. V lost 2 bases to trimming and J lost 5 bases, with 6 bases between them. The DNA for the CDR3 is TGCAGTGCTAGAAAGGGGACTGAAGCTTTCTTT. It codes for CSARKGTEAFF.

The V call is TRBV27, the J call TRBJ2-7, with D perhaps TRBD2 (5 bases). This CDR3 has 13 residues. Trimming removed 5 bases at V and 0 bases at J, with 8 bases between. The V gene's germline CDR1 is MNHEY and CDR2 SMNVEV (reference sequence). The CDR3 protein is CASSGSDSYEQYF. The DNA for the CDR3 is TGTGCCAGCAGTGGGAGCGACTCCTACGAGCAGTACTTC.

This chain uses TRBV18 with TRBJ1-2, with D tentatively TRBD1 (6 bases). The CDR3 extends over 14 amino acids. V lost 1 base and J lost 5, with 11 bases in between. CDR1 is KGHSH, CDR2 LQKENI, per germline. CDR3 in DNA: TGTGCCAGCTCACCACTAGGGGGAGTGTATGGCTACACCTTC. Encoded protein: CASSPLGGVYGYTF.

Of note for this clone: The junction does not match germline at one end; this may be a read error. V is TRBV30 and J is TRBJ1-3; TRBD1 aligns across 9 bases. The CDR3 sequence is 16 residues long. The V gene's germline CDR1 is GTSNPN and CDR2 SVGIG (reference sequence). The CDR3 loop is CAWRGDRVMWGNNIYF. The CDR3 DNA follows: TGTGCCTGGAGAGGGGACAGGGTTATGTGGGGAAACAACATATATTTT.

This chain uses TRBV20-1 with TRBJ2-5; tentative D call: TRBD2 (6 bases). From germline, CDR1 is DFQATT and CDR2 SNEGSKA (reference sequence). The CDR3 is made up of 11 amino acids. Trimming took off 8 bases at V and 3 bases at J, with 10 bases between the two ends. The CDR3 nucleotides are TGCAGTAAAATAGCGGAAGAGACCCAGTACTTC. Its translation: CSKIAEETQYF.

The chain employs TRBV28 and TRBJ2-6; 8 bases line up with TRBD1. CDR3 size: 17 residues. V was pared by 6 bases and J by 0 bases, with 7 bases of the junction left unmatched. Germline V CDR1 and CDR2: MDHEN, SYDVKM. The CDR3 region has the DNA TGTGCCAGCAGGGGACAGGCCCTCTCCTCTGGGGCCAACGTCCTGACTTTC. Protein product: CASRGQALSSGANVLTF.

The chain joins TRBV6-5 to TRBJ1-2; 7 nucleotides line up with TRBD1. Looked up from germline, CDR1 is MNHEY and CDR2 is SVGAGI. V lost 6 bases, J lost 10 bases, and 8 bases stayed unmatched. The length of the CDR3 is 12 residues. The CDR3 DNA reads TGTGCCAGCAGCCGGGACAGAGGCTTCTACACCTTC. This gives the protein CASSRDRGFYTF.

This chain connects TRBV4-1 to TRBJ1-4; D gene uncertain. CDR3 length equals 15 residues. V was trimmed by 2 bases and J by 8 bases, leaving 15 bases between them. Germline loops: CDR1 MGHRA, CDR2 YSYEKL. CDR3 residues: CASSQRVGVGEKLFF. The CDR3 DNA is TGCGCCAGCAGCCAAAGGGTCGGGGTTGGGGAAAAACTGTTTTTT.

V usage is TRBV25-1 and J usage is TRBJ1-1; no reliable D call. Trimming took 8 bases from V and 10 from J, leaving 17 bases between them. The CDR3 is 12 residues long. The germline V gene encodes CDR1 MGHDK and CDR2 SYGVNS. The CDR3 nucleotides read TGTGCCAGCCCGCGCTCCTTGGGCGTAGCTTTCTTT. This gives the protein CASPRSLGVAFF.

The CDR3 DNA follows: TGTGCCAGCAGCTCCGTACAGGGCTCCCTCGGCGAGCAGTACTTC. Its translation is CASSSVQGSLGEQYF. The chain couples TRBV5-5 to TRBJ2-7; weak D call: TRBD1 (6 bases). In germline, CDR1 is SGHKS, CDR2 YYEKEE (reference sequence). V was pared by 3 bases and J by 6 bases, with 19 bases between. The CDR3 has 15 amino acids.

The rearrangement uses TRBV2 and TRBJ2-5, with no clear D. CDR3 length equals 14 residues. The V end lost 0 bases, the J end lost 3 bases, and 8 bases lay between the germline ends. Germline CDR1 SNHLY, CDR2 FYNNEI. The CDR3 protein is CASSEALIEETQYF. CDR3 DNA: TGTGCCAGCAGTGAAGCACTGATTGAAGAGACCCAGTACTTC.

The genes are TRBV20-1 and TRBJ2-1; no clear D. The V gene lost 7 bases and the J gene lost 3 bases, with 7 bases spanning the gap. The germline gives CDR1 DFQATT, CDR2 SNEGSKA (reference sequence). The CDR3 runs 11 residues. CDR3 nucleotide sequence: TGCAGTGGACTCCACTACAATGAGCAGTTCTTC. Protein product: CSGLHYNEQFF.

The CDR3 protein is CASSLSGGSDNEQFF. CDR3 coding DNA: TGTGCCAGCAGCTTATCCGGGGGTTCCGACAATGAGCAGTTCTTC. This chain joins TRBV7-3 and TRBJ2-1, with D possibly being TRBD2 (6 bases). CDR3 length equals 15 residues. V lost 2 bases and J 5 bases, leaving 13 bases between the germline ends. Germline V gene lookup returns CDR1 SGHTA and CDR2 FQGTGA.

The V and J genes are TRBV30 and TRBJ1-5; 7 positions match TRBD1. The CDR3 totals 15 residues. Germline CDR1 and CDR2: GTSNPN and SVGIG (reference sequence). Losses at the gene ends were 1 base for V and 6 bases for J; bases not matched to a gene: 9. The CDR3 sequence is CAWSGGQALGQPQHF. DNA for the CDR3: TGTGCCTGGAGTGGCGGACAGGCCTTGGGTCAGCCCCAGCATTTT.

The chain has TRBV18 and TRBJ2-1; 7 positions agree with TRBD1. Germline trimming cut 5 bases from V and 6 bases from J; bases unmatched to any gene: 4. Germline CDR1 reads KGHSH; CDR2 reads LQKENI. This CDR3 contains 13 residues. This CDR3 reads CASSEGTANEQFF. CDR3 DNA: TGTGCCAGCTCAGAGGGGACAGCCAATGAGCAGTTCTTC.

This chain links TRBV6-5 with TRBJ1-4; unclear D gene. Germline V gene sequence: CDR1 MNHEY, CDR2 SVGAGI. Deletions cut 3 bases from V and 7 bases from J, with 9 bases between. The CDR3 runs 13 residues. The CDR3 sequence is CASSYATAEKLFF. CDR3 nucleotides: TGTGCCAGCAGTTATGCCACAGCTGAAAAACTGTTTTTT.

This chain uses TRBV4-3 with TRBJ2-5, with D possibly matching TRBD2 (6 bases). The CDR3 has 15 residues. CDR1 and CDR2 from the germline V gene are LGHNA and YSLEER. The V end was cut by 7 bases, the J end by 4 bases, with 19 bases between. DNA for the CDR3: TGCGCCAGCACCGGCGGGGAGAGGGGAGGAGAGACCCAGTACTTC. Translated, it gives CASTGGERGGETQYF.

The chain has TRBV4-2 and TRBJ2-7, with 8 bases lining up with TRBD1. The CDR3 has 15 amino acids. The germline V gene encodes CDR1 LGHNA and CDR2 YNFKEQ. V was pared by 1 base and J by 2 bases, with 4 bases of the junction left unmatched. The CDR3 nucleotides are TGTGCCAGCAGCCAAGTGGGACAGGAGGCCTACGAGCAGTACTTC. Translation gives CASSQVGQEAYEQYF.

The rearrangement links TRBV7-3 to TRBJ1-2, with 8 bases identical to TRBD1. The CDR3 covers 16 residues. V lost 2 bases, J lost 5 bases, and 10 bases stayed unmatched. In germline, CDR1 is SGHTA, CDR2 FQGTGA. The CDR3 bases are TGTGCCAGCAGCTTAGAGGCAGGGGGCACTTGGTATGGCTACACCTTC. Encoded protein: CASSLEAGGTWYGYTF.

The chain combines TRBV4-3 with TRBJ2-2; 12 positions match TRBD1. Germline V CDR1 and CDR2: LGHNA, YSLEER. The CDR3 consists of 17 residues. The junction had 7 bases not matched to a gene; V was cut back by 2 bases and J by 6 bases. CDR3 protein: CASSQRTGTGGPGELFF. The CDR3 DNA follows: TGCGCCAGCAGCCAACGAACCGGGACAGGGGGCCCCGGGGAGCTGTTTTTT.

The genes are TRBV14 and TRBJ1-6; 7 nucleotides align to TRBD1. The length of the CDR3 is 19 residues. The V gene end was trimmed by 0 bases and the J gene end by 2 bases; junction bases not matched to a gene: 10. Germline V gene sequence: CDR1 SGHDN, CDR2 FVKESK. The CDR3 spells CASSQEGEGQKTYNSPLHF. In DNA form, the CDR3 reads TGTGCCAGCAGCCAAGAAGGAGAGGGACAGAAAACCTATAATTCACCCCTCCACTTT.